This T cell receptor beta chain was identified in a study of post-analysis software for immune sequencing data. On the study more broadly: There were relapsing-remitting, secondary progressive and progressive-relapsing multiple sclerosis among the disease courses included. Study results and limitations: There were a handful of TRBV segments more frequent in patients than controls, and TRBV5-6, TRBV5-1 and TRBV20-1 were among them. Those with multiple sclerosis, the patient group, showed significantly lower normalized Chao1 diversity than controls.

The CDR3 sequence is 14 residues long. Worth noting for this clonotype: Its antigen is currently unknown.

Unique molecular identifiers were present in the TCR beta cDNA libraries. Each sample of about 0.95 to 11 million input T cells yielded around 500,000 cDNA molecules, so each molecule approximated one T cell. TCRdb re-derived calls from the PCR reads in MiXCR, one entry per CDR3 protein. The table lists about 770,000 distinct CDR3 sequences, just over 45% of them singletons. This clonotype was sampled from a girl aged 10-17 years with multiple sclerosis. The J gene is TRBJ1-2, the V gene TRBV21-1; TRBD1, the table's D call, lacks a check against the DNA. TRBV21-1 constitutes a pseudogene. The sequencing sample was made of blood. The CDR3 region is CASSKGSRNYGYTF. The CDR3 region has the DNA TGTGCCAGCAGCAAAGGATCCCGTAACTATGGCTACACCTTC.